This T cell receptor beta chain was identified during a study of cytomegalovirus exposure and HLA in healthy donors. Study findings and constraints: In vitro checks showed that a few CMV-associated chains really do target CMV antigens.

Separate from the approximately 670-subject first cohort was the roughly 130-subject validation cohort, to which the donors belonged. The method was immunoSEQ multiplex PCR; TCRdb's version includes in-frame clones alone and lacks a portion of them. This table holds 200,000 to 250,000 clones, around four fifths found once. About this clone: Its target is unknown.

The sequence was collected from a woman aged 30 to 39 in good health and CMV-seropositive. The sequenced sample was PBMCs.

CDR3 amino acids: CASSPITPFTEAFF. The CDR3 DNA follows: TGTGCCAGCAGTCCGATCACGCCGTTCACTGAAGCTTTCTTT. This rearrangement joins TRBV28 to TRBJ1-1; unclear D gene. With 5 bases removed from V and 4 bases from J, the gap between germline ends came to 14 bases. Germline CDR1 reads MDHEN; CDR2 reads SYDVKM. This CDR3 spans 14 amino acids.